This TCR beta chain was captured by sequencing in a study of OX40 agonist ivuxolimab in advanced cancers. Regarding the study in general: The costimulatory receptor OX40 (CD134) was targeted by ivuxolimab, a fully human IgG2 agonistic monoclonal antibody. A male proportion of 70% to 90% and a mean age of around 60 years, ranging from about 23 to 90, were recorded for the dose-escalation cohort. The point of sequencing TCRbeta in the periphery was to test whether ivuxolimab changed TCR sequence diversity and drove clonal T-cell expansion. Of the approximately 50 patients in dose escalation, 19 had hepatocellular carcinoma, some 15 had melanoma, 9 had renal cell carcinoma and 9 had head and neck cancer. Patients were allowed to have had prior anti-PD-1, anti-PD-L1 or anti-CTLA-4 therapy, and 40% of the dose-escalation patients had been treated with checkpoint inhibitors. The monotherapy dose-escalation portion (N of about 50 patients) of the phase I ivuxolimab trial is reported in the paper. Intravenous ivuxolimab was administered to patients every 2 weeks at six dose levels: 0.01, 0.1, 0.3, 1.5, 3 and 10 mg/kg. Partial responses occurred in three dose-escalation patients: two with cutaneous melanoma and one with hepatocellular carcinoma.

The CDR1 and CDR2 encoded by the germline V gene (reference sequence) are GTSNPN and SVGIG. The junction shows trimming of 7 bases on V and 10 bases on J, plus 19 bases between the germline ends. Spanning cysteine to phenylalanine, the CDR3 consists of 13 amino acids. The kept DNA is CDR3 alone, 39 bases in frame from the first base. The trial excluded patients who had a history of autoimmune disease or were on systemic immunosuppression. Peripheral blood for TCR sequencing was collected from all dose cohorts at baseline, on cycle 4 day 1, and on cycle 7 day 1. Samples came from an open-label, multicenter, first-in-human phase I dose-escalation trial of ivuxolimab. Adults with locally advanced or metastatic head and neck squamous cell, hepatocellular, melanoma or renal cell carcinoma were enrolled in the trial. CD4+ and CD8+ T cells were sorted separately from peripheral blood before TCR sequencing.

Regarding this clone: There is no known antigen for this receptor. It has no much larger one-base neighbor in the sample; base qualities were not kept.

Summary of the overall study and its limitations: Low levels of normalized T-cell clonal expansion were also seen in some nonresponding patients. Which antigens the clonally expanded peripheral T cells were specific for was not determined. In the 0.1-3.0 mg/kg groups, partial responders were among the patients with the lowest normalized peripheral clonal expansion, particularly in CD8+ T cells. After ivuxolimab, CD8+ T cells had more expanded clones than CD4+ T cells on average. At doses from 0.1 to 3.0 mg/kg, clonal expansion was seen in both CD4+ and CD8+ blood T cells between baseline and week 6.

Genomic DNA was isolated from the sorted cells so that the TCRbeta CDR3 region could be sequenced. The immunoSEQ Assay was used to sequence the TCRbeta CDR3 regions. Sourced from immuneACCESS, this table was stored by TCRdb with only in-frame sequences that have V and J called. A share of the clones is absent; for the studies checked, an unresolved V gene accounts for under half, and the remainder has no known explanation. This sample holds 66,000 or so clones; around 84% were observed only once. The ten top clones hold approximately 4.3% of the sample. The clonotype comes from an adult with an advanced solid tumor such as melanoma, head and neck, liver or kidney cancer. Sequencing was performed on CD4+ or CD8+ T cells sorted from blood, taken in a trial of the OX40 agonist ivuxolimab. This receptor chain uses TRBV30 and TRBJ1-4; the D region possibly corresponds to TRBD1 (6 bases align). The CDR3 here reads CAFEGGTGLKLFF. Here is the DNA: TGTGCCTTTGAGGGGGGCACAGGGTTAAAACTGTTTTTT.